Sequencing of this TCR beta chain was carried out in a study of PD-L1 blockade in urothelial cancer. Across the whole study: As for prior chemotherapy regimens, patients had received 0 to 3.

Time point described: pretreatment peripheral blood. Patients' cancers were locally advanced or metastatic urothelial carcinomas. Each patient contributed between 1 and 8 total time points of blood mononuclear cells, pretreatment and during treatment. Synthetically made TCR analog templates were put into each PCR as spikes. Method: immunoSEQ multiplex PCR; TCRdb's copy keeps in-frame clones and lacks some. The profile covers tens of thousands of clones, with roughly 86% appearing a single time and around 14% taken by the ten largest. The CDR3 loop spans 14 amino acids. Looked up from germline, CDR1 is SEHNR and CDR2 is FQNEAQ (reference sequence). The V end lost 5 bases, the J end lost 5 bases, and 15 bases lay between the germline ends.

The sequence was obtained from a man in his sixties with urothelial cancer. The sample consisted of PBMCs, taken around atezolizumab (anti-PD-L1) treatment. This chain uses TRBV7-9 with TRBJ1-2; D remains ambiguous. The CDR3 sequence: CASSPVGDSYGYTF. The CDR3 region has the DNA TGTGCCAGCAGCCCCGTCGGGGATTCGTATGGCTACACCTTC.